This T cell receptor (beta chain) comes out of a study of T-cell reconstitution after alpha-beta-depleted transplantation in children. This clonotype was seen a handful of times. Its specificity is unknown. Without the conserved terminal phenylalanine or tryptophan, this CDR3 likely stems from a read error. No DNA is shown, since the ends of the CDR3 on it are uncertain; the CDR3 is the one TCRdb lists. General study findings and limits: Reportedly, roughly two months post-transplant, alpha-beta T cells arose from several hundred expanded graft clones. TCRbeta diversity was high at day 60 in some patients (a result of surviving recipient T cells and thymic progenitors). The main origin of T-cell counts and diversity one year after transplant was newly produced T cells.

Unique molecular identifiers tagged the TCRbeta library. From the PCR reads, TCRdb called clonotypes with MiXCR, one entry per CDR3 protein. The sample consists of approximately 210,000 distinct CDR3 sequences, about a sixth of them appearing once. The CDR3 has 16 amino acids, counting both end residues. Looked up from germline, CDR1 is LGHNA and CDR2 is YSLEER. The receptor was isolated from a male patient between 2 and 15 years old who had a stem cell transplant for acute lymphoblastic leukemia, so the T cells may come from the graft donor. Sample: PBMCs, mostly from graft donor cells, taken 360 days after TCRalphabeta/CD19-depleted stem cell transplant. J is TRBJ1-6 and V is TRBV4-3. The CDR3 region is CASSQDGMASGSPLQH.